Listed here are 15 T cell receptor beta chains from one sample, sequenced in a study of cytomegalovirus exposure and HLA in healthy donors. The data were produced by immunoSEQ multiplex PCR, yet TCRdb's version contains in-frame clones alone and is incomplete. The data show 150,000 to 200,000 clones, 86% seen once. Material for sequencing was PBMCs. The receptors here all came from a young man in good health and CMV-seropositive.

This clone is a singleton in its sample. This chain links TRBV11-3 with TRBJ1-5; tentative D call: TRBD1 (6 bases). Germline CDR1 and CDR2: SGHNT and YENEEA. The V gene lost 4 bases and the J gene lost 5 bases, with 9 bases spanning the gap. There are 13 residues in the CDR3. CDR3 in DNA: TGTGCCAGCAGCTGGACAGTCTATCAGCCCCAGCATTTT. This sequence encodes CASSWTVYQPQHF.

This chain uses TRBV7-8 with TRBJ2-7; 7 bases fit TRBD1. CDR1 and CDR2 (germline): SGHVS, FQNEAQ. This CDR3 contains 15 residues. V lost 0 bases and J lost 1; bases outside the gene matches: 3. The CDR3 here is CASSLAWTGSYEQYF. The DNA for the CDR3 is TGTGCCAGCAGCTTAGCCTGGACAGGATCCTACGAGCAGTACTTC.

The chain is built from TRBV7-2 and TRBJ1-2, with a weak D call TRBD1 (6 bases). Germline V lookup: CDR1 SGHTA, CDR2 FQGNSA. V was cut by 3 bases and J by 8 bases, with 19 bases left in between. The CDR3 sequence is 15 residues long. The CDR3 sequence is CASSFAQGPRKGYTF. The CDR3 nucleotides are TGTGCCAGCAGCTTTGCACAGGGACCTCGTAAGGGCTACACCTTC.

The chain couples TRBV25-1 to TRBJ1-1; maybe TRBD1 (5 bases). Germline CDR1 reads MGHDK; CDR2 reads SYGVNS. Trimming took off 1 base at V and 1 base at J, with 19 bases between the two ends. The CDR3 runs 18 residues. The CDR3 DNA follows: TGTGCCAGCAGTGAATGGGAGGGGAGGGGTCGGAGGAACACTGAAGCTTTCTTT. It translates to CASSEWEGRGRRNTEAFF.

This chain connects TRBV5-1 to TRBJ2-5; D is uncertain. Looked up from germline, CDR1 is SGHRS and CDR2 is YFSETQ. The CDR3 covers 15 residues. V was pared by 0 bases and J by 0 bases, with 9 bases between. CDR3 protein: CASSLAGSYQETQYF. The CDR3 DNA is TGCGCCAGCAGCTTGGCAGGTTCATACCAAGAGACCCAGTACTTC.

This rearrangement joins TRBV9 to TRBJ1-2; TRBD1 agrees at 7 bases. Losses at the gene ends were 2 bases for V and 5 bases for J; bases not matched to a gene: 6. CDR3 size: 14 residues. Germline CDR1 is SGDLS and CDR2 is YYNGEE. The CDR3 reads CASSVLGTDYGYTF. Here the CDR3 DNA reads TGTGCCAGCAGCGTTCTTGGGACAGATTATGGCTACACCTTC.

The J gene is TRBJ2-3, the V gene TRBV4-3; TRBD1 agrees at 10 bases. V shed 0 bases, J shed 7 bases, and the junction held 7 bases outside the gene matches. Germline CDR1 reads LGHNA; CDR2 reads YSLEER. The CDR3 extends over 16 amino acids. CDR3 sequence reads: CASSQDLTGGANTQYF. CDR3 DNA: TGCGCCAGCAGCCAAGATCTGACAGGGGGCGCGAATACGCAGTATTTT.

J is TRBJ2-1 and V is TRBV7-2, with 7 bases fitting TRBD2. The CDR3 is 13 amino acids. Trimming at V came to 8 bases and at J to 0 bases, leaving 1 base not matched to a gene. Looked up from germline, CDR1 is SGHTA and CDR2 is FQGNSA. CDR3 sequence: CASGGSSYNEQFF. The CDR3 coding sequence is TGTGCCAGCGGCGGGAGCTCCTACAATGAGCAGTTCTTC.

This sequence joins TRBV19 and TRBJ2-7; D is ambiguous. This CDR3 spans 14 amino acids. CDR1 LNHDA and CDR2 SQIVND come from the germline V gene (reference sequence). Trimming stripped 1 base from V and 6 bases from J, with 13 bases between. DNA of the CDR3: TGTGCCAGTAGTATAGTTGGCTCCTCGGGCGAGCAGTACTTC. Amino acid sequence: CASSIVGSSGEQYF.

The J gene is TRBJ1-1, the V gene TRBV5-1; 8 nucleotides line up with TRBD1. CDR3 length: 16 residues. With V trimmed by 4 bases and J by 0 bases, 8 bases remained unmatched. The germline CDR1 and CDR2 sequences are SGHRS and YFSETQ. Here the CDR3 reads CASSRTGFNMNTEAFF. The CDR3 region has the DNA TGCGCCAGCAGCCGGACAGGGTTCAACATGAACACTGAAGCTTTCTTT.

This CDR3 is CASSQLGFSGANVLTF. The DNA of the CDR3 is TGTGCCAGCAGCCAACTCGGTTTCTCTGGGGCCAACGTCCTGACTTTC. This chain uses TRBV13 with TRBJ2-6; D gene uncertain. CDR1 PRHDT and CDR2 FYEKMQ come from the germline V gene (reference sequence). The CDR3 totals 16 residues. The germline V and J ends were trimmed by 5 bases and 0 bases, with 11 bases remaining between them.

This chain joins TRBV7-3 and TRBJ1-3; a possible D gene is TRBD1 (6 bases). The CDR3 has 16 residues. The V end was cut by 2 bases, the J end by 0 bases, with 11 bases between. Germline V gives CDR1 SGHTA, CDR2 FQGTGA. CDR3 sequence (DNA): TGTGCCAGCAGCTTACTGGGACATAACTCTGGAAACACCATATATTTT. Its protein is CASSLLGHNSGNTIYF.

The genes are TRBV7-9 and TRBJ1-4; D gene unclear. V dropped 5 bases and J dropped 8 bases, with 15 bases sitting between them. Germline V gives CDR1 SEHNR, CDR2 FQNEAQ (reference sequence). The CDR3 has 14 amino acids. The CDR3, as DNA: TGTGCCAGCAGCCCCCAGGATAGAGGGGAAAAACTGTTTTTT. It translates to CASSPQDRGEKLFF.

The J gene is TRBJ2-7, the V gene TRBV7-2; D not certain. The V end was cut by 1 base, the J end by 2 bases, with 6 bases between. Looked up from germline, CDR1 is SGHTA and CDR2 is FQGNSA. This CDR3 spans 13 amino acids. The CDR3 nucleotides read TGTGCCAGCAGCTTAGACGGTACCTACGAGCAGTACTTC. Translated: CASSLDGTYEQYF. Full variable domain (remainder filled in from reference TRBV7-2 and TRBJ2-7): GAGVSQSPSNKVTEKGKDVELRCDPISGHTALYWYRQSLGQGLEFLIYFQGNSAPDKSGLPSDRFSAERTGGSVSTLTIQRTQQEDSAVYLCASSLDGTYEQYFGPGTRLTVT.

This clone was found once. The chain carries TRBV13 and TRBJ2-1, with 10 bases matching TRBD2. The germline gives CDR1 PRHDT, CDR2 FYEKMQ (reference sequence). The CDR3 contains 16 residues. V was clipped by 0 bases and J by 9 bases; unmatched bases: 8. This CDR3 reads CASSLGLAGETGEQFF. The DNA of the CDR3 is TGTGCCAGCAGCTTAGGCCTAGCGGGAGAAACAGGTGAGCAGTTCTTC.